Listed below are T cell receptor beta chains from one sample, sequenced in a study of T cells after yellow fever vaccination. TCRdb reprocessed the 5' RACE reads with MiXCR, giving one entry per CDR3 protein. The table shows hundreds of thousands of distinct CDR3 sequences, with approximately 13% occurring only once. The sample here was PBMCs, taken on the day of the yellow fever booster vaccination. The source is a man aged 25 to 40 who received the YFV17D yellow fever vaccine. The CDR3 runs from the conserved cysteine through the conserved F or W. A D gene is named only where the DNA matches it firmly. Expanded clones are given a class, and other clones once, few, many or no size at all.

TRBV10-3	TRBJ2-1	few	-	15	TGTGCCATCAGTGAGGCCCAGGGTAGACAAGCGGCGCAGTTCTTC	CAISEAQGRQAAQFF
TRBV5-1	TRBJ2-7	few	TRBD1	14	TGCGCCAGCAGCTTACAGGGGGTAAACAGCGAGCAGTACTTC	CASSLQGVNSEQYF
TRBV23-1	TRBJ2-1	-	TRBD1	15	TGCGCCAGCGCCAACCCGGACAGGGGAAGCAATGAGCAGTTCTTC	CASANPDRGSNEQFF
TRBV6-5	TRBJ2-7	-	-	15	TGTGCCAGCAGTTTAACCGGGACGGTTCTGTCCGAGCAGTACTTC	CASSLTGTVLSEQYF
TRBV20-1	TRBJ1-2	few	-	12	TGCAGTGCTAGAGGGGAGATCTATGGCTACACCTTC	CSARGEIYGYTF
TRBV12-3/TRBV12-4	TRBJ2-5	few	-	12	TGTGCCAGCACCCTTGGGGTTGAGACCCAGTACTTC	CASTLGVETQYF
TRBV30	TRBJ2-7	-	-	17	TGTGCCTGGAGCCAAGCCTCGATCCGGGACTTTGCCTACGAGCAGTACTTC	CAWSQASIRDFAYEQYF
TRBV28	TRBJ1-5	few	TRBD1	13	TGTGCCAGCAGTAGGACAGGGGGCAAGCCCCAGCATTTT	CASSRTGGKPQHF
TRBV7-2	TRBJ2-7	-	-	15	TGTGCCAGCAGCACGACAAACTCAGGCTTATACGAGCAGTACTTC	CASSTTNSGLYEQYF
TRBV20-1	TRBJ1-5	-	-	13	TGCAGTGCCATAGCGGGGTTCAATCAGCCCCAGCATTTT	CSAIAGFNQPQHF
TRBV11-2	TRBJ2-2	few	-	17	TGTGCCAGCAGCTTTCCGCCCGGACTAACGAACACCGGGGAGCTGTTTTTT	CASSFPPGLTNTGELFF
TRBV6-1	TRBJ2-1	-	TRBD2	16	TGTGCCAGCACCCACACGGCTAGCGGTTTCTACAATGAGCAGTTCTTC	CASTHTASGFYNEQFF
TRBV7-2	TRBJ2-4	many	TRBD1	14	TGTGCCAGCAGCCGAGGGGGCAGTGAAAACATTCAGTACTTC	CASSRGGSENIQYF
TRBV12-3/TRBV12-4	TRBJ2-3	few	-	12	TGTGCCAGCAGTCGATTGATAGATACGCAGTATTTT	CASSRLIDTQYF
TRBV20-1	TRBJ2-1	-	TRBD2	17	TGCAGTGCTAGAGTCCCTACGACTAGCGGGAGGTACAATGAGCAGTTCTTC	CSARVPTTSGRYNEQFF
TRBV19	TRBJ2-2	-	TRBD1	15	TGTGCCAGTAGTATAGGGACAGGTGAAACCGGGGAGCTGTTTTTT	CASSIGTGETGELFF
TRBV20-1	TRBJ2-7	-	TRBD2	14	TGCAGTGCTGGGAAAATAGCGGGGGACGGGGAGCAGTACTTC	CSAGKIAGDGEQYF
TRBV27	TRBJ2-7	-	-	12	TGTGCCAGCAGTCCCCGTGGGCTCGAGCAGTACTTC	CASSPRGLEQYF
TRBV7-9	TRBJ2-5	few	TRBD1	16	TGTGCCAGCAGCTTAGGAGACAGGGGGCTCGCGGAGACCCAGTACTTC	CASSLGDRGLAETQYF
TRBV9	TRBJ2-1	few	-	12	TGTGCCAGCAGCGTAGCTGGTTATGAGCAGTTCTTC	CASSVAGYEQFF
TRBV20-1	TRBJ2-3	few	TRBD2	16	TGCAGTGCTAGAGATTGGGCTAGCGGGATGGTAGATACGCAGTATTTT	CSARDWASGMVDTQYF
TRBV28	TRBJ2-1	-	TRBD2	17	TGTGCCAGCACCGGGCCCGGTCTAGCGGGGAACTACAATGAGCAGTTCTTC	CASTGPGLAGNYNEQFF
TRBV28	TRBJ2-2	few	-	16	TGTGCCAGCTTAAAGACAGTCACTATGACCACCGGGGAGCTGTTTTTT	CASLKTVTMTTGELFF
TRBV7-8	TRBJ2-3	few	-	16	TGTGCCAGCCCACCGGAGGGGGCGGCCCAAACAGATACGCAGTATTTT	CASPPEGAAQTDTQYF
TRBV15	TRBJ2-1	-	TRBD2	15	TGTGCCACCAGCACCAAGCGGGGGGGTGGAGATGAGCAGTTCTTC	CATSTKRGGGDEQFF
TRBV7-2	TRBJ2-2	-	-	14	TGTGCCAGCAGCTTAGTCAGTTCCGCCGGGGAGCTGTTTTTT	CASSLVSSAGELFF
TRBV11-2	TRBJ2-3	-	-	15	TGTGCCAGCAAGGCAGAGTGGAACCCCACAGATACGCAGTATTTT	CASKAEWNPTDTQYF
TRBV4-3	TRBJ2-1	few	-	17	TGCGCCAGCAGCCAAGATGGAGGCGCTCACTCCTACAATGAGCAGTTCTTC	CASSQDGGAHSYNEQFF
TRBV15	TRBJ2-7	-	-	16	TGTGCCACCAGCAGCGGACGGGGGAAAGCCATGTACGAGCAGTACTTC	CATSSGRGKAMYEQYF
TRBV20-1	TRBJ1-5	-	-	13	TGCAGTGCTAGGGGGATAGCCGATCAGCCCCAGCATTTT	CSARGIADQPQHF
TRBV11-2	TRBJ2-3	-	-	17	TGTGCCAGCAGCTTAGATCTTGTAGATGCGAGCACAGATACGCAGTATTTT	CASSLDLVDASTDTQYF
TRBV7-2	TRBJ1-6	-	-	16	TGTGCCAGCAGCTTTAAGGGGCACTTCGTTAATTCACCCCTCCACTTT	CASSFKGHFVNSPLHF
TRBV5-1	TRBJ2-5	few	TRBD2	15	TGCGCCAGCAGCTTGGGGTCGAGCGGGATGGAGACCCAGTACTTC	CASSLGSSGMETQYF
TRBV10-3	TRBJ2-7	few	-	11	TGTGCCATCAGTGGCGGGTCCGAGCAGTACTTC	CAISGGSEQYF
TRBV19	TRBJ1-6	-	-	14	TGTGCCAGTAGTCCCAAAGCCGCATCTCGACTCCTCCACTTT	CASSPKAASRLLHF
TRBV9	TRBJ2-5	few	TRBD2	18	TGTGCCAGCAGCGTAGGAGATGTAGGGACTAGCGGACAAGAGACCCAGTACTTC	CASSVGDVGTSGQETQYF
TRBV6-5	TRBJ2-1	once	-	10	TGTGCCAGCGGGGGGTATGAGCAGTTCTTC	CASGGYEQFF
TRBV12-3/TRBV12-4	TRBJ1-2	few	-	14	TGTGCCAGCAGCCGCCGGACGGCAAACTATGGCTACACCTTC	CASSRRTANYGYTF
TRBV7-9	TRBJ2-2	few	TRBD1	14	TGTGCCAGCAAGACCGGGACAGCCACCGGGGAGCTGTTTTTT	CASKTGTATGELFF
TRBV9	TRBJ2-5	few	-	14	TGTGCCAGCAGCGACGGACCTCAGCAAGAGACCCAGTACTTC	CASSDGPQQETQYF
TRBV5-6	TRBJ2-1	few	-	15	TGTGCCAGCAGCCTTGGGCCAGGGGCATACAATGAGCAGTTCTTC	CASSLGPGAYNEQFF
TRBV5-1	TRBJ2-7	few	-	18	TGCGCCAGCAGCTTCCACCCTTATCGAGCGGAGGGGTCCTACGAGCAGTACTTC	CASSFHPYRAEGSYEQYF
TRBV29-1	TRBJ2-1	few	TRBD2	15	TGCAGCGTTGAAGATCGAGCGGGAGGGCTCAATGAGCAGTTCTTC	CSVEDRAGGLNEQFF
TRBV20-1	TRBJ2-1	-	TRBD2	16	TGCAGTGCTAGAGACGCTAGCGGGAGCGGGTACAATGAGCAGTTCTTC	CSARDASGSGYNEQFF
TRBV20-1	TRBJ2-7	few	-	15	TGCAGTGCTAGATTACGGGGTCGCACGATCTACGAGCAGTACTTC	CSARLRGRTIYEQYF
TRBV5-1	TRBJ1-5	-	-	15	TGCGCCAGCAGCTGGGGGCCGGGTAGCAATCAGCCCCAGCATTTT	CASSWGPGSNQPQHF
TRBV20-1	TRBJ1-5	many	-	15	TGCAGTGCTAGAGACCCCAGGGAGCATTATCAGCCCCAGCATTTT	CSARDPREHYQPQHF
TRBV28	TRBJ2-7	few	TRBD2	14	TGTGCCAGCGTTCGACTAGCGGATGTTTACGAGCAGTACTTC	CASVRLADVYEQYF
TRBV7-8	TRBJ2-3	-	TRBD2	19	TGTGCCAGCAGCTTAGTGATGGGGACTAGCGGAATTGGGTGGGATACGCAGTATTTT	CASSLVMGTSGIGWDTQYF
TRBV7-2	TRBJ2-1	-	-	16	TGTGCCAGCAGCCCCACCGGTAGAGTAATCTACAATGAGCAGTTCTTC	CASSPTGRVIYNEQFF
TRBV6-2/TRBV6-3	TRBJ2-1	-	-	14	TGTGCCAGCAGTTACTCGGGGAGGGGGCAAGAGCAGTTCTTC	CASSYSGRGQEQFF
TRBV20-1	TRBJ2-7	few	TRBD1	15	TGCAGTGCTAGAGATGGACAGGGTCTACGGGGCGAGCAGTACTTC	CSARDGQGLRGEQYF
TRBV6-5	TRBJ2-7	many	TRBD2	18	TGTGCCAGCAGTCAATCGACCGGGACTAGCCTCTATGCCTACGAGCAGTACTTC	CASSQSTGTSLYAYEQYF
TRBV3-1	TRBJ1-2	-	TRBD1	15	TGTGCCAGCAGCCCCAAGACCGACAGGGGCTATGGCTACACCTTC	CASSPKTDRGYGYTF
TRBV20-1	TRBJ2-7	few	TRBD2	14	TGCAGTGCTACCCACCGGACTAGCGACGACGAGCAGTACTTC	CSATHRTSDDEQYF
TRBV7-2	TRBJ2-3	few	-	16	TGTGCCAGCAGCTTAGGGGCTAGGGCTAGCACAGATACGCAGTATTTT	CASSLGARASTDTQYF
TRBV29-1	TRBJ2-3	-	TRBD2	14	TGCAGCCTGGGGGGGGAGTTACGCTCAGATACGCAGTATTTT	CSLGGELRSDTQYF
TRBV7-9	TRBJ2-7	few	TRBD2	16	TGTGCCAGCAGCTTCTCTAGCGGAACCCGCTCCTACGAGCAGTACTTC	CASSFSSGTRSYEQYF